This T cell receptor beta chain was found in a study of metastatic and nonmetastatic thyroid tumors. Study as a whole: From malignant and benign thyroid patients, repertoires in blood and in tumor or nodule tissue were compared. Findings and limits, study-wide: Compared with benign nodules, malignant thyroid tumors were reported to have significantly higher TCR beta diversity in both blood and tumor.

This clone was picked up one time. What it binds is unknown. Until they underwent thyroid surgery, no patient had received any treatment. TCRdb re-clonotyped the PCR reads via MiXCR. Counted here are 30,000 to 35,000 clones, approximately 34% occurring once; the ten biggest clones make up about 20%. V lost 3 bases and J 5 bases, leaving 13 bases between the germline ends. CDR3 length equals 14 residues. Germline V gives CDR1 LGHDT, CDR2 YNNKEL (reference sequence). This chain joins TRBV3-1 and TRBJ2-5; TRBD2 might be the D (6 bases). This TCR came from a female donor with papillary thyroid cancer or a benign thyroid nodule (not recorded which). Some clones in this sample may be carry-over from other donors' samples. Sequencing was performed on tumor tissue. The CDR3 DNA follows: TGTGCCAGCAGCCAGCGGGACTTGCTGGAGACCCAGTACTTC. It is translated as CASSQRDLLETQYF.